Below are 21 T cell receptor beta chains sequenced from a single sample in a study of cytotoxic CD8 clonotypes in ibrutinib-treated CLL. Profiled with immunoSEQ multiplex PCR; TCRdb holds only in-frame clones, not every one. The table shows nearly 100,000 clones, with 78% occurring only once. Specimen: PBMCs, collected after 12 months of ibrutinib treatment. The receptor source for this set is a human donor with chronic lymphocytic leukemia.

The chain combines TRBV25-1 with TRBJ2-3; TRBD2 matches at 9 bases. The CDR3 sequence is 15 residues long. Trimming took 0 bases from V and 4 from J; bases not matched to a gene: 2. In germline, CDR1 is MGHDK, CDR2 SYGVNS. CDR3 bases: TGTGCCAGCAGTGAATACACTAGCGGGCCAGATACGCAGTATTTT. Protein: CASSEYTSGPDTQYF. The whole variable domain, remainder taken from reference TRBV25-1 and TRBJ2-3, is EADIYQTPRYLVIGTGKKITLECSQTMGHDKMYWYQQDPGMELHLIHYSYGVNSTEKGDLSSESTVSRIRTEHFPLTLESARPSHTSQYLCASSEYTSGPDTQYFGPGTRLTVL.

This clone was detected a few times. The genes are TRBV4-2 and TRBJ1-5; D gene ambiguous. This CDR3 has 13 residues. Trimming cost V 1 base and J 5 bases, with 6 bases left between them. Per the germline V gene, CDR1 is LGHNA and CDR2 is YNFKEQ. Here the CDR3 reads CASSQGSDQPQHF. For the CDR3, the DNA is TGTGCCAGCAGCCAAGGTTCGGATCAGCCCCAGCATTTT.

The CDR3, as DNA: TGTGCCAGCAGCTTAGCGGGATCTGGAAACACCATATATTTT. The encoded protein is CASSLAGSGNTIYF. The V call is TRBV7-9, the J call TRBJ1-3; D gene unclear. Trimming cost V 0 bases and J 1 base, with 4 bases left between them. Per germline, CDR1 SEHNR and CDR2 FQNEAQ (reference sequence). The CDR3 consists of 14 residues. Complete variable domain (other parts from reference TRBV7-9 and TRBJ1-3): DTGVSQNPRHKITKRGQNVTFRCDPISEHNRLYWYRQTLGQGPEFLTYFQNEAQLEKSRLLSDRFSAERPKGSFSTLEIQRTEQGDSAMYLCASSLAGSGNTIYFGEGSWLTVV.

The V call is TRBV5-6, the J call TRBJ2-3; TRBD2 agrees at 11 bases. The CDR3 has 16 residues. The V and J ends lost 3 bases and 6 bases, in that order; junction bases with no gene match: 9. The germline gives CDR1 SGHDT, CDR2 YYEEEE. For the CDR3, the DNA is TGTGCCAGCAGCTCCCCTCTAGCGGGGGGAGAGGATACGCAGTATTTT. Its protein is CASSSPLAGGEDTQYF.

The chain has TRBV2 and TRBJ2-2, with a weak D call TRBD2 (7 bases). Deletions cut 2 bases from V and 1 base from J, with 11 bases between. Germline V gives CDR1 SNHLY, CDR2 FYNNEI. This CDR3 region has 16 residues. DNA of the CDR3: TGTGCCAGCAGTGAAAGGGGGGGACAGAACACCGGGGAGCTGTTTTTT. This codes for CASSERGGQNTGELFF.

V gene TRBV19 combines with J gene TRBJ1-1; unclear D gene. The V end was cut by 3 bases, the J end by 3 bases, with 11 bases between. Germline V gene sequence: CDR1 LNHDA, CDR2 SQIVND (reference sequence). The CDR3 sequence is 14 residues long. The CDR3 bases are TGTGCCAGTAGTATTGTTCCGGGTCACACTGAAGCTTTCTTT. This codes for CASSIVPGHTEAFF.

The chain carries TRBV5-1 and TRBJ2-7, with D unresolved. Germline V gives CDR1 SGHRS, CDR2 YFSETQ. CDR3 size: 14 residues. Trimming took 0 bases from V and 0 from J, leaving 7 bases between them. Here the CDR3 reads CASSLDGFSYEQYF. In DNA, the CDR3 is TGCGCCAGCAGCTTGGACGGCTTCTCCTACGAGCAGTACTTC.

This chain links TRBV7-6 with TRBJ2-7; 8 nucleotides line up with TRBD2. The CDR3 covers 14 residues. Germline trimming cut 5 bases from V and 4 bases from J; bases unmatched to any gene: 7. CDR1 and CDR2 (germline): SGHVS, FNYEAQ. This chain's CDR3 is CASSPGAGGYEQYF. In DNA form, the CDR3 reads TGTGCCAGCAGCCCGGGGGCGGGGGGTTACGAGCAGTACTTC.

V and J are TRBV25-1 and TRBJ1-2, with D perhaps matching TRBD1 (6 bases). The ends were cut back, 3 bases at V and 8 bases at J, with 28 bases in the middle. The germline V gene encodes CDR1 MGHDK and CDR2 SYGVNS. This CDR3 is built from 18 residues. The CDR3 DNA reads TGTGCCAGCAGTGATCCGTCTAGAACAGGGTCTCGCTCTGGCGGCTACACCTTC. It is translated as CASSDPSRTGSRSGGYTF.

The CDR3, as DNA: TGTGCCAGTAGCGACAGCTCCAAGACCGACGAGCAGTACTTC. Translating it yields CASSDSSKTDEQYF. V gene TRBV19 combines with J gene TRBJ2-7, with D perhaps matching TRBD1 (5 bases). Germline V lookup: CDR1 LNHDA, CDR2 SQIVND (reference sequence). The CDR3 runs to 14 residues. Trimming left V 6 bases short and J 5 bases short, with 17 bases between. The full variable domain, with the rest looked up from reference TRBV19 and TRBJ2-7, is DGGITQSPKYLFRKEGQNVTLSCEQNLNHDAMYWYRQDPGQGLRLIYYSQIVNDFQKGDIAEGYSVSREKKESFPLTVTSAQKNPTAFYLCASSDSSKTDEQYFGPGTRLTVT.

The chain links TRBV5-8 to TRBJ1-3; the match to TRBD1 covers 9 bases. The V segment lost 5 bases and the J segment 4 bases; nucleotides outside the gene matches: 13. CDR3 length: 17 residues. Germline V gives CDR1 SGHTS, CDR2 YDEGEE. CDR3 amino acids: CASRRASGTGTGNTIYF. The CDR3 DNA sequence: TGTGCCAGCAGAAGGGCCTCCGGGACAGGGACGGGAAACACCATATATTTT.

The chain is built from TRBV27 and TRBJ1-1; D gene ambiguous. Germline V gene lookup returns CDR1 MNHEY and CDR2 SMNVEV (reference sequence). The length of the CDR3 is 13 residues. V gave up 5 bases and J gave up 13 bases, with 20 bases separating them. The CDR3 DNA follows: TGTGCCAGCAGTCCCGACCGGGATTCTTCCCATTTCTTT. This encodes CASSPDRDSSHFF.

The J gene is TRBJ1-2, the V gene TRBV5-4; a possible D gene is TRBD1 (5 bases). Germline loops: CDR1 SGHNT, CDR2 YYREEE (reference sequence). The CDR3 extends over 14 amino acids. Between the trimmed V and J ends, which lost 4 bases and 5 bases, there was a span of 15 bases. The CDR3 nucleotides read TGTGCCAGCAGCAGCGCCTCGGGGGGTTATGGCTACACCTTC. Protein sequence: CASSSASGGYGYTF.

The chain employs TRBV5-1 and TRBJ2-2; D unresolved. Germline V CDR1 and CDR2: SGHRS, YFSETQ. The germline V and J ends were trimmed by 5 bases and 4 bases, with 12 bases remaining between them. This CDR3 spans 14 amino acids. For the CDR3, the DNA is TGCGCCAGCAGAACCCGCGCGAGCACCGGGGAGCTGTTTTTT. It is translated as CASRTRASTGELFF.

This CDR3 is CASSERSVEQFF. The CDR3 bases are TGTGCCAGCAGTGAACGTTCCGTAGAGCAGTTCTTC. The rearrangement joins TRBV6-1 to TRBJ2-1; D is ambiguous. The CDR3 runs to 12 residues. Germline CDR1 is MNHNS and CDR2 is SASEGT. Trimming cost V 2 bases and J 10 bases, with 9 bases left between them.

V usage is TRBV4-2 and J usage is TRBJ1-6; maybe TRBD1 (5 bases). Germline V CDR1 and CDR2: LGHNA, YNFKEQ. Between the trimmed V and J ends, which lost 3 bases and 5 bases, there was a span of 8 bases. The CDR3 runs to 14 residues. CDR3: CASSQGLDNSPLHF. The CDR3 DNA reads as TGTGCCAGCAGCCAGGGACTCGATAATTCACCCCTCCACTTT.

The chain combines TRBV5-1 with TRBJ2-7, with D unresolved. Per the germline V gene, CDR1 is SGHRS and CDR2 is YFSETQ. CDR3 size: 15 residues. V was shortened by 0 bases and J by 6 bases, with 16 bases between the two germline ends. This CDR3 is CASSLGASRTTEQYF. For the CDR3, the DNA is TGCGCCAGCAGCTTGGGAGCCTCTCGAACTACCGAGCAGTACTTC.

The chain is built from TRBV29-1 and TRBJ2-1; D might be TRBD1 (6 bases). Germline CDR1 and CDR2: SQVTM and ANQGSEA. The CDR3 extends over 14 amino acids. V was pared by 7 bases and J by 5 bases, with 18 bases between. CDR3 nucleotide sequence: TGCAGCGGACGACTCCGGGACACAGACAATGAGCAGTTCTTC. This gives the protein CSGRLRDTDNEQFF.

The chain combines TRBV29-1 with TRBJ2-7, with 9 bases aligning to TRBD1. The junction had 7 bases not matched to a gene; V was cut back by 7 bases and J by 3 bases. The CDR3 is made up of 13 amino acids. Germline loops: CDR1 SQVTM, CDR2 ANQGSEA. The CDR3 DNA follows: TGCAGCGCTGCCGGGACAGGGTACTACGAGCAGTACTTC. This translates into CSAAGTGYYEQYF.

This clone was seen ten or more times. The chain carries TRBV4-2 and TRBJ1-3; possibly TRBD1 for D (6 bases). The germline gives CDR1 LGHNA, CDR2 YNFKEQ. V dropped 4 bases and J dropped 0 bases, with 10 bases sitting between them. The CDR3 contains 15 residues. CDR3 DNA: TGTGCCAGCAGCCTCCGACAGGACTCTGGAAACACCATATATTTT. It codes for CASSLRQDSGNTIYF.

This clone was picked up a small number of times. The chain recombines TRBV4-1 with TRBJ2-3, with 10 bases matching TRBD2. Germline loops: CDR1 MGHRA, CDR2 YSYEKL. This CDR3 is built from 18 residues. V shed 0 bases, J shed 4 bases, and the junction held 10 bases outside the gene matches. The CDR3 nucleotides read TGCGCCAGCAGCCAAGATAGGACCGGGACTAGCGAAGCAGATACGCAGTATTTT. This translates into CASSQDRTGTSEADTQYF.